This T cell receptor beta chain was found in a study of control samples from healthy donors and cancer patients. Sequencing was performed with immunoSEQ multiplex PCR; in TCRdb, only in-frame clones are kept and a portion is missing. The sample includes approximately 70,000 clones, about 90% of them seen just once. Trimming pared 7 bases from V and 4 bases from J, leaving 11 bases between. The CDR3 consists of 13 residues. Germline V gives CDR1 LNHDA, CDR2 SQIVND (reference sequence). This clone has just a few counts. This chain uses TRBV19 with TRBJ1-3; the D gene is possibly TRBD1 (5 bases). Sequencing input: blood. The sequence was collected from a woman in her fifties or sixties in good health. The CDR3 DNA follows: TGTGCCAGTACCCCCAGGACAGGAAACACCATATATTTT. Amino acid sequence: CASTPRTGNTIYF.